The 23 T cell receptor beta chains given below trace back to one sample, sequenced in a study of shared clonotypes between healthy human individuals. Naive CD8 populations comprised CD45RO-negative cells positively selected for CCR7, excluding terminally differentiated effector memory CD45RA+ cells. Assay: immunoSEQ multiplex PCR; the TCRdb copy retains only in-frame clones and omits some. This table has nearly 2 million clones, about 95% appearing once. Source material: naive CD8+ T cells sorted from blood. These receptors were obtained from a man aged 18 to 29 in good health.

As DNA, the CDR3 is TGTGCCAGCAGCTTGGCGGACCTCCTGAGGACTGAAGCTTTCTTT. Its translation is CASSLADLLRTEAFF. The J gene is TRBJ1-1, the V gene TRBV5-4, with D hard to call. Germline lookup yields CDR1 SGHNT and CDR2 YYREEE (reference sequence). Trimming took off 0 bases at V and 5 bases at J, with 14 bases between the two ends. The CDR3 is 15 amino acids.

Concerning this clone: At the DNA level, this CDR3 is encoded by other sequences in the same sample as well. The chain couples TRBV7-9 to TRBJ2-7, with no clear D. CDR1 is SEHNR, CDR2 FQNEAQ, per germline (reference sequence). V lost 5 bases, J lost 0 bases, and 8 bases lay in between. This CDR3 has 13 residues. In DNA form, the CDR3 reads TGTGCCAGCAGCCGGACGTCCTCCTACGAGCAGTACTTC. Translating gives CASSRTSSYEQYF.

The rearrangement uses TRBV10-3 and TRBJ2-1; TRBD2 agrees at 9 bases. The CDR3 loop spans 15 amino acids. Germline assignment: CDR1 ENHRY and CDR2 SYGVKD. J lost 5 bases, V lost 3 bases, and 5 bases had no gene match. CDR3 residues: CAISDGREGNNEQFF. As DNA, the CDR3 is TGTGCCATCAGTGACGGGCGGGAGGGAAACAATGAGCAGTTCTTC.

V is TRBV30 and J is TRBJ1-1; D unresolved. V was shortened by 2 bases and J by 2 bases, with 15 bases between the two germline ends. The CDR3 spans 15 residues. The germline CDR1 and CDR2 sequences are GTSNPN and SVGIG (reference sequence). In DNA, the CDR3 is TGTGCCTGGAGTAAATCCCCGTCAGGTAACACTGAAGCTTTCTTT. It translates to CAWSKSPSGNTEAFF.

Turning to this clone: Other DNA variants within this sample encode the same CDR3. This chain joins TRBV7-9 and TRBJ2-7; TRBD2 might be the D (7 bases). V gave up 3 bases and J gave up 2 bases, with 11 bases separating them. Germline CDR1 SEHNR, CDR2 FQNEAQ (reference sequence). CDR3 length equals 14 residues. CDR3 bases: TGTGCCAGCAGCTTCGCGGGGGCACCCTACGAGCAGTACTTC. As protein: CASSFAGAPYEQYF.

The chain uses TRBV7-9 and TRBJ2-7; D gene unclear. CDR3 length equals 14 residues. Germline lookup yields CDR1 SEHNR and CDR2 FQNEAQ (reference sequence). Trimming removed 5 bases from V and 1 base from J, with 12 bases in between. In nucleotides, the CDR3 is TGTGCCAGCAGCGCCACACTGGATTCCTACGAGCAGTACTTC. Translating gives CASSATLDSYEQYF.

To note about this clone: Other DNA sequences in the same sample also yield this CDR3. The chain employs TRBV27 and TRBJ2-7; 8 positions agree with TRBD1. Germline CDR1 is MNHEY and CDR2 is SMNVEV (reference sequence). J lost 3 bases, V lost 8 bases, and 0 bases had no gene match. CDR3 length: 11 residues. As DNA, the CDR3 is TGTGCCAGCGGGACAGGCTACGAGCAGTACTTC. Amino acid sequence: CASGTGYEQYF.

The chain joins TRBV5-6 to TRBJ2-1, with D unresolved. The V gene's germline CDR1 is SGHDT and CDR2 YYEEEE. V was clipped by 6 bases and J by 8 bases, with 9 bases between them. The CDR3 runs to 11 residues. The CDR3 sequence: CASNDDYEQFF. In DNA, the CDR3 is TGTGCCAGCAATGACGATTATGAGCAGTTCTTC.

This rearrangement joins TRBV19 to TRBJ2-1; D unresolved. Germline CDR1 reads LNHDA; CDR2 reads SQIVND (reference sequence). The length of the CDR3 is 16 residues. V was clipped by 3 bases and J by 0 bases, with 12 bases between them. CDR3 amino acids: CASSMVAVSSYNEQFF. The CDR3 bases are TGTGCCAGTAGTATGGTAGCAGTGAGCTCCTACAATGAGCAGTTCTTC.

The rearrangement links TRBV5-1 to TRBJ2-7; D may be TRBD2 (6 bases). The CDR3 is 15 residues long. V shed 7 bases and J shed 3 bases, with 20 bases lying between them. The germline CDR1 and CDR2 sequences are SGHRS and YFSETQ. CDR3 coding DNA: TGCGCCAGCCGGGTGACCTTTAGCGGTTACTACGAGCAGTACTTC. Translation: CASRVTFSGYYEQYF.

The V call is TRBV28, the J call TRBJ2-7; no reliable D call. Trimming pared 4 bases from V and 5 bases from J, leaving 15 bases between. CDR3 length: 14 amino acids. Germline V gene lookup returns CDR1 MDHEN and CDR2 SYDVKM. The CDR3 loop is CASSSSRARNEQYF. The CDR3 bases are TGTGCCAGCAGTTCGTCCCGGGCGCGGAACGAGCAGTACTTC.

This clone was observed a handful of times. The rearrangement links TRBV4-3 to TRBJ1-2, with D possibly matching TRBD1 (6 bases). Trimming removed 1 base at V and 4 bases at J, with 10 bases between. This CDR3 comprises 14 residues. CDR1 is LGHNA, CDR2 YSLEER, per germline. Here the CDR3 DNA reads TGCGCCAGCAGCCAAGCCCTACAGGGCTATGGCTACACCTTC. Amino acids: CASSQALQGYGYTF.

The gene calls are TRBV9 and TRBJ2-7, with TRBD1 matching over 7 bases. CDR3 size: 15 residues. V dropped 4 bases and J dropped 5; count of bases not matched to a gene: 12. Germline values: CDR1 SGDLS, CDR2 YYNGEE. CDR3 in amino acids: CASSSSGTEVDEQYF. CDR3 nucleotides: TGTGCCAGCAGCTCATCCGGGACAGAGGTAGACGAGCAGTACTTC.

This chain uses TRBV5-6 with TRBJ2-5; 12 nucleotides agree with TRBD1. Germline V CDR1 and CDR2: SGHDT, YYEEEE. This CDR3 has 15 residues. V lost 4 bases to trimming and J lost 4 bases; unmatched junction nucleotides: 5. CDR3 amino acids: CASSPGTGGAETQYF. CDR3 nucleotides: TGTGCCAGCAGCCCAGGGACAGGGGGCGCAGAGACCCAGTACTTC.

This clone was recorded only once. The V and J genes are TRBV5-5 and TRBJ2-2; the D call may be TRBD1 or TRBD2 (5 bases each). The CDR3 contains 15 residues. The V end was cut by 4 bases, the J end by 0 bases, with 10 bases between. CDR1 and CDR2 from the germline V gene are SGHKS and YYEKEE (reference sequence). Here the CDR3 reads CASSQGRPNTGELFF. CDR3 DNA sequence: TGTGCCAGCAGCCAGGGACGGCCGAACACCGGGGAGCTGTTTTTT. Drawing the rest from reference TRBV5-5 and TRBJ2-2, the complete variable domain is DAGVTQSPTHLIKTRGQQVTLRCSPISGHKSVSWYQQVLGQGPQFIFQYYEKEERGRGNFPDRFSARQFPNYSSELNVNALLLGDSALYLCASSQGRPNTGELFFGEGSRLTVL.

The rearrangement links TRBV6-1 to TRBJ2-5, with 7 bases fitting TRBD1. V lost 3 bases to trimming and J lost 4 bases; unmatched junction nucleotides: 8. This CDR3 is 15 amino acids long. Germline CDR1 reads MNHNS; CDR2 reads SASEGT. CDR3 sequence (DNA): TGTGCCAGCAGTGAGTCTCTGAACAGGGGAGAGACCCAGTACTTC. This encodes CASSESLNRGETQYF.

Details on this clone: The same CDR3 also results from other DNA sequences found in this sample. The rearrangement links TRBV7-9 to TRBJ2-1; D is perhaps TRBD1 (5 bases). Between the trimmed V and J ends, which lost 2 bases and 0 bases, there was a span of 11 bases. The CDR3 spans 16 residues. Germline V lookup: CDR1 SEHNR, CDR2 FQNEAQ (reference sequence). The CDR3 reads CASSLPDSSSYNEQFF. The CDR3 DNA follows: TGTGCCAGCAGCTTACCAGACAGCAGCTCCTACAATGAGCAGTTCTTC. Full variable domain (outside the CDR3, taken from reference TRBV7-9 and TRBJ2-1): DTGVSQNPRHKITKRGQNVTFRCDPISEHNRLYWYRQTLGQGPEFLTYFQNEAQLEKSRLLSDRFSAERPKGSFSTLEIQRTEQGDSAMYLCASSLPDSSSYNEQFFGPGTRLTVL.

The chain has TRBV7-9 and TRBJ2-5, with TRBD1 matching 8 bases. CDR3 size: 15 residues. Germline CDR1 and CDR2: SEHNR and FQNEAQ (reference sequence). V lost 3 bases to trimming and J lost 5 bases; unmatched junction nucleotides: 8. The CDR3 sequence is CASSLSGGAEETQYF. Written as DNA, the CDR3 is TGTGCCAGCAGCTTGTCAGGGGGCGCGGAGGAGACCCAGTACTTC. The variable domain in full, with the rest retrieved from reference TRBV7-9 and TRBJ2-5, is DTGVSQNPRHKITKRGQNVTFRCDPISEHNRLYWYRQTLGQGPEFLTYFQNEAQLEKSRLLSDRFSAERPKGSFSTLEIQRTEQGDSAMYLCASSLSGGAEETQYFGPGTRLLVL.

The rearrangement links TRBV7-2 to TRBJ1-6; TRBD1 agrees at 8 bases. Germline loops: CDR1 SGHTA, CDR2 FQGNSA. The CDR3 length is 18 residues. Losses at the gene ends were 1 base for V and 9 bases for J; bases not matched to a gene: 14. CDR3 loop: CASSLDKAYGQGASPLHF. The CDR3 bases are TGTGCCAGCAGCTTAGACAAGGCTTATGGACAGGGTGCTTCACCCCTCCACTTT.

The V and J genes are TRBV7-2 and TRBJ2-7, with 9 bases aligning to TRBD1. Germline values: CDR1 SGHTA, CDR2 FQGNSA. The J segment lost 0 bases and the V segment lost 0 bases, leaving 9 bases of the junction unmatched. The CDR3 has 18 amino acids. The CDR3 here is CASSLAGQGDLSSYEQYF. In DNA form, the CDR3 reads TGTGCCAGCAGCTTAGCGGGACAGGGCGATTTAAGCTCCTACGAGCAGTACTTC.

In nucleotides, the CDR3 is TGTGCCAGCAGTTGTCCCGGACAGCTCTACGAGCAGTACTTC. Translation gives CASSCPGQLYEQYF. This chain links TRBV6-9 with TRBJ2-7; D is possibly TRBD1 (6 bases). Trimming pared 4 bases from V and 3 bases from J, leaving 13 bases between. The CDR3 covers 14 residues. Per germline, CDR1 MNHGY and CDR2 SVAAGI.

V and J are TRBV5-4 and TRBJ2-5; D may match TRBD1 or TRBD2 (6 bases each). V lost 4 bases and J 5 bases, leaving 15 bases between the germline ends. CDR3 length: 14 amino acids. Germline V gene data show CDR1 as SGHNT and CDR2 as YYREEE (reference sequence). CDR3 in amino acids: CASSQGRDKETQYF. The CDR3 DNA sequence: TGTGCCAGCAGCCAGGGGCGGGATAAGGAGACCCAGTACTTC.

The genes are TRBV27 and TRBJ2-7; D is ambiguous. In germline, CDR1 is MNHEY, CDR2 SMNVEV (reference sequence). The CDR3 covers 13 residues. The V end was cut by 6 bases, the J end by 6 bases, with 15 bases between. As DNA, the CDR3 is TGTGCCAGCAGCCTAGTGGGGTCACTCGAGCAGTACTTC. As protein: CASSLVGSLEQYF.